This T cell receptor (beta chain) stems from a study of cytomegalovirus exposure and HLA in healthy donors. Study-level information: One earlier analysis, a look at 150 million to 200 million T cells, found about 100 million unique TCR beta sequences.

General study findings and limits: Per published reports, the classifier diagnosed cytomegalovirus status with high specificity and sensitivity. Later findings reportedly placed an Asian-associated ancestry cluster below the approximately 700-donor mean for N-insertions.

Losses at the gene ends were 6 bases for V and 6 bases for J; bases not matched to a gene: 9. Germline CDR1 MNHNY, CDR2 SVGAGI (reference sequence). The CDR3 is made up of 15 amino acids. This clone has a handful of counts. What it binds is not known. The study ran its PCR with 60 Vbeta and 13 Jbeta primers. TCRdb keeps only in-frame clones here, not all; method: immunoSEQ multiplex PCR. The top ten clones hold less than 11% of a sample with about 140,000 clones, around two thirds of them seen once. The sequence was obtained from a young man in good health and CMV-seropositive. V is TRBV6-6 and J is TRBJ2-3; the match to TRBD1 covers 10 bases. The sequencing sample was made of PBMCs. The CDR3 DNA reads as TGTGCCAGCAGCCTAGGGACAGGGGTTGGGGATACGCAGTATTTT. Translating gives CASSLGTGVGDTQYF.